The T cell receptor (beta chain) under discussion was sequenced for a study of regulatory T cells in long-lasting Graves disease (dated by TCRdb to about 2021). At the level of the whole study: Persistent Graves' disease was defined as antithyroid drug treatment for over 5 years with persistently positive TSH receptor autoantibodies. The study was conducted in China and was registered as a clinical trial. Persistent Graves' disease patients in the clinical cohort had taken antithyroid drugs for 9.5 to 13 years on average. A total of around 33 samples underwent TCR sequencing, from roughly 13 patients with persistent Graves' disease and approximately 20 patients with newly diagnosed Graves' disease. Peripheral blood TCR sequencing and RNA sequencing compared persistent Graves' disease patients with newly diagnosed Graves' disease patients. Findings and caveats that apply to the study as a whole: Only the TCR beta chain was sequenced and analyzed. The small sample size was acknowledged by the authors as a limitation that may reduce accuracy. Compared with newly diagnosed patients, patients with persistent Graves' disease had lower TCR Shannon entropy and fewer highly expanded clones, which suggests clonal expansion. Preferential use of TRBV28, TRBJ1-2 and TRBJ2-5 was observed in persistent disease, whereas TRBV20-1 and TRBJ2-1 were favored in newly diagnosed disease. Patients with persistent disease shared more public clonotypes (about 2,500) than newly diagnosed patients did (about 1,000). Because the primary lesion, thyroid tissue, could not be accessed, the study looked at peripheral blood alone.

There are a few counts of this clonotype. This clone's antigen is unknown. One base away there is no much larger clone; base qualities are not given. V and J lose 3 bases and 6 bases, and a span of 11 bases separates them. In the germline V gene (reference sequence), CDR1 corresponds to MNHEY and CDR2 to SMNVEV. Reading from cysteine to phenylalanine, the CDR3 counts 13 amino acids. This entry keeps only the CDR3 DNA: 39 bases, framed from base 1. Preparation of the library involved multiplex PCR. Sequenced using an Illumina HiSeq 4000. TCR beta libraries were built with iRepertoire HTBI primers and Arm-PCR amplification of CDR3 regions. Gel purification was performed on PCR products prior to sequencing. The published analysis was carried out like this. Gene usage analysis of CDR3 amino acid clonotypes used the approximately 62 TRBV and more than 13 TRBJ segments found across samples. Filtered high-quality paired reads were merged into contigs using COPE and FqMerger. BLAST was used to align contigs to IMGT TRBV, TRBD and TRBJ reference genes, with CDR3 defined following IMGT. Highly expanded clones were defined as clonotypes with a frequency above 0.1%. Repertoire diversity was measured by Shannon entropy, and V-J evenness by the Gini coefficient. Clonotypes shared by more than one individual were considered public. TCRdb reanalyzed the raw reads on its own, using fastp at Q25 for trimming and MiXCR for clone calling, and kept in-frame beta chains. Every CDR3 protein is listed once, alongside the most common genes and DNA of its rows. TCRdb assigned the V and J calls; the authors' analysis was not used. Recorded for this sample are 400,000 to 500,000 distinct CDR3 sequences; 21% of them occurred a single time. 14% of the sample is held by the ten biggest clonotypes.

The label giving this sample's time point can be read as: persistent/refractory GD, antithyroid drugs over 5 years with positive TRAb. RNA was extracted from PBMCs in TRIzol for both TCR sequencing and RNA sequencing. The diagnosis of Graves' disease followed American Thyroid Association guidelines. The patients came from an endocrinology department in Xi'an, China. Each patient gave approximately 9.7 milliliters of peripheral blood, collected in an EDTA anticoagulant tube. Ficoll Paque Plus density gradient separation was used to isolate PBMCs, and no additional T cell sorting was done. An Agilent 2100 Bioanalyzer and agarose gel were used to assess RNA quality, and a NanoDrop 2000 was used to measure RNA concentration.

The chain is encoded by TRBV27 joined to TRBJ1-1, and perhaps TRBD1 as D gene, on 5 matching bases. The material sequenced was peripheral blood mononuclear cells (PBMCs), taken when the disease was refractory, from a patient treated with antithyroid drugs. The receptor's source is a female donor with Graves disease. The CDR3 region has the sequence CASSFGGNPEAFF. In nucleotides, the sequence is TGTGCCAGCAGTTTCGGGGGTAACCCTGAAGCTTTCTTT.